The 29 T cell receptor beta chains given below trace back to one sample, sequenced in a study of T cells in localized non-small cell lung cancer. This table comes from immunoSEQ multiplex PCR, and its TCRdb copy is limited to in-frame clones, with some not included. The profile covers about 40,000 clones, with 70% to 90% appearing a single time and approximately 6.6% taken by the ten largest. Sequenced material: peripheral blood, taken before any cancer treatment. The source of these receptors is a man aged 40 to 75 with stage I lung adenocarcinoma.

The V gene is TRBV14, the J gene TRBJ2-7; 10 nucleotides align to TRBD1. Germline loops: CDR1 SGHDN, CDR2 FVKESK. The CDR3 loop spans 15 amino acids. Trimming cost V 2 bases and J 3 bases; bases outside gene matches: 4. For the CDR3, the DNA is TGTGCCAGCAGCCAATATGGGACAGGGGACTACGAGCAGTACTTC. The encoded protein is CASSQYGTGDYEQYF.

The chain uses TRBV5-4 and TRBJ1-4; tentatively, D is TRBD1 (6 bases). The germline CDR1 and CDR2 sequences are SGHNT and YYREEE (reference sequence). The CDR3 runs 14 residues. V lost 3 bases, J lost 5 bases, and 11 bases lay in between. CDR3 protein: CASSSKGGNEKLFF. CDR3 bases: TGTGCCAGCAGCTCTAAAGGGGGGAATGAAAAACTGTTTTTT.

The CDR3 sequence is CASSQEGAGGGEQYF. The CDR3 region has the DNA TGCGCCAGCAGCCAAGAGGGGGCAGGGGGTGGGGAGCAGTACTTC. This chain joins TRBV4-3 and TRBJ2-7, with 7 bases matching TRBD1. CDR3 length: 15 residues. Germline V gene sequence: CDR1 LGHNA, CDR2 YSLEER. The junction had 9 bases not matched to a gene; V was cut back by 0 bases and J by 7 bases.

CDR3 sequence (DNA): TGTGCCAGCAGTGACGGACCGAACACTGAAGCTTTCTTT. Its protein is CASSDGPNTEAFF. The V gene is TRBV2, the J gene TRBJ1-1; D not certain. Germline loops: CDR1 SNHLY, CDR2 FYNNEI. This CDR3 is built from 13 residues. V lost 3 bases to trimming and J lost 1 base, with 6 bases between them.

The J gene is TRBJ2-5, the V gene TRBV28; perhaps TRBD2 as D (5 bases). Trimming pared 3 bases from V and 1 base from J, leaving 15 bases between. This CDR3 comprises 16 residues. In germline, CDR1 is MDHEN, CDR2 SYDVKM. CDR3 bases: TGTGCCAGCAGTTTGGGAGCGGAGACGTTCCAAGAGACCCAGTACTTC. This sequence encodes CASSLGAETFQETQYF.

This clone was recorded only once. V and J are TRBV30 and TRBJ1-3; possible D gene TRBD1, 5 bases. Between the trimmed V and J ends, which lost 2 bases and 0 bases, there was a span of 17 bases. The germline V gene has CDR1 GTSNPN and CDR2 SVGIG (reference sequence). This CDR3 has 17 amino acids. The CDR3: CAWSFRGAAYSGNTIYF. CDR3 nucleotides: TGTGCCTGGAGTTTTCGTGGGGCCGCGTACTCTGGAAACACCATATATTTT.

The CDR3 DNA follows: TGTGCCAGCAGCCCCTGGGCGGACTCCTACAATGAGCAGTTCTTC. It codes for CASSPWADSYNEQFF. The genes are TRBV14 and TRBJ2-1; D gene unclear. Deletions cut 4 bases from V and 0 bases from J, with 10 bases between. From germline, CDR1 is SGHDN and CDR2 FVKESK. The CDR3 covers 15 residues.

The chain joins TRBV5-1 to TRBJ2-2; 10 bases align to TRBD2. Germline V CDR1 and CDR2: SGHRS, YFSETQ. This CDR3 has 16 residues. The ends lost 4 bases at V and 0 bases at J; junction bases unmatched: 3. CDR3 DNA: TGCGCCAGCAGCCCAGGGACTAGCGCGAACACCGGGGAGCTGTTTTTT. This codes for CASSPGTSANTGELFF.

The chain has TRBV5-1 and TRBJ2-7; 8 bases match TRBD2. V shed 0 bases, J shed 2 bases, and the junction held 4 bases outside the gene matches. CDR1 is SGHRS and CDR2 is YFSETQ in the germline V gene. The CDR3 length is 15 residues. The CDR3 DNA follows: TGCGCCAGCAGCTTGGAGGCTAGCGGGCCCTACGAGCAGTACTTC. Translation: CASSLEASGPYEQYF.

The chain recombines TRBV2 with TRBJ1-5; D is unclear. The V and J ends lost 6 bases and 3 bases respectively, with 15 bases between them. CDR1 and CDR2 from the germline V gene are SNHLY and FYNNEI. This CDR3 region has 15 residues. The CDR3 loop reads CASSLDGGFNQPQHF. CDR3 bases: TGTGCCAGCAGCCTAGACGGAGGATTCAATCAGCCCCAGCATTTT.

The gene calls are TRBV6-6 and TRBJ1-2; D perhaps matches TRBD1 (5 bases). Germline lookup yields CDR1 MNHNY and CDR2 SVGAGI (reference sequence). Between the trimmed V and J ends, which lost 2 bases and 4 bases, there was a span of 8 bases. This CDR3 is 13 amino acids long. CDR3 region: CASSYDSGYGYTF. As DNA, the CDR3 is TGTGCCAGCAGTTACGACAGCGGCTATGGCTACACCTTC.

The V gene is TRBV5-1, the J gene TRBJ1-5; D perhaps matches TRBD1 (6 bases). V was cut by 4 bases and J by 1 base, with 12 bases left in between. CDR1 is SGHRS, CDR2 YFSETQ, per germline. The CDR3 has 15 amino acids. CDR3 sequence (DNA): TGCGCCAGCAGCGCCACAGGGATGAGCAATCAGCCCCAGCATTTT. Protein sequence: CASSATGMSNQPQHF.

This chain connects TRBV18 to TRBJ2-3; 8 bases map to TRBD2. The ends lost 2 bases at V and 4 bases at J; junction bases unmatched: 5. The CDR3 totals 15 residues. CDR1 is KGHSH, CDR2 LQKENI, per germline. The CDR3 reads CASSPSSGRSDTQYF. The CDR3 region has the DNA TGTGCCAGCTCACCATCAAGCGGGAGATCAGATACGCAGTATTTT.

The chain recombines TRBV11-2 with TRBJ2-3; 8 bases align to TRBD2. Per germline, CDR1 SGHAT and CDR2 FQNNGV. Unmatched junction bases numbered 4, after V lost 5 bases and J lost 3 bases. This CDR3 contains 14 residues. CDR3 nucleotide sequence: TGTGCCAGCAGCACCAGACTAGCGACAGATACGCAGTATTTT. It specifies CASSTRLATDTQYF.

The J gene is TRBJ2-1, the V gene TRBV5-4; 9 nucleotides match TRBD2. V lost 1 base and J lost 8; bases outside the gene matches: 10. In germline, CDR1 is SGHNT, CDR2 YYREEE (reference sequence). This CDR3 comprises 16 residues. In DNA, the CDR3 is TGTGCCAGCAGCTTGAGGCTAGCGGGAAAATGGGATGAGCAGTTCTTC. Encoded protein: CASSLRLAGKWDEQFF. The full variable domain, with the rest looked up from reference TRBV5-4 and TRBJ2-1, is ETGVTQSPTHLIKTRGQQVTLRCSSQSGHNTVSWYQQALGQGPQFIFQYYREEENGRGNFPPRFSGLQFPNYSSELNVNALELDDSALYLCASSLRLAGKWDEQFFGPGTRLTVL.

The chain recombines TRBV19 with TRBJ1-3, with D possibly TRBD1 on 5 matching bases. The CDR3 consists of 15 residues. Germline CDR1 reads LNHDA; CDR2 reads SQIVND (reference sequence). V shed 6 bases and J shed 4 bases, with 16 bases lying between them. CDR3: CASRPGPAFGNTIYF. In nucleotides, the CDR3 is TGTGCCAGTAGACCGGGACCGGCTTTCGGAAACACCATATATTTT. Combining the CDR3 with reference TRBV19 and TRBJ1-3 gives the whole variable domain DGGITQSPKYLFRKEGQNVTLSCEQNLNHDAMYWYRQDPGQGLRLIYYSQIVNDFQKGDIAEGYSVSREKKESFPLTVTSAQKNPTAFYLCASRPGPAFGNTIYFGEGSWLTVV.

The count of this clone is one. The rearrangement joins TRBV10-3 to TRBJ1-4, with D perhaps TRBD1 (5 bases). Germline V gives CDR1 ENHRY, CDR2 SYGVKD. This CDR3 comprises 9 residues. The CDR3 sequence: CLPGWKLFF. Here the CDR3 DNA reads TGTCTACCAGGGTGGAAACTGTTTTTT.

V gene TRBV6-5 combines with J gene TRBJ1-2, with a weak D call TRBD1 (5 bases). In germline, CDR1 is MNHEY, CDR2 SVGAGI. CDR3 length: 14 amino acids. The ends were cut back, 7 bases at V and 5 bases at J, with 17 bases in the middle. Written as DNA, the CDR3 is TGTGCCAGCACCCGAGTTTTAGGGACTTATGGCTACACCTTC. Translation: CASTRVLGTYGYTF.

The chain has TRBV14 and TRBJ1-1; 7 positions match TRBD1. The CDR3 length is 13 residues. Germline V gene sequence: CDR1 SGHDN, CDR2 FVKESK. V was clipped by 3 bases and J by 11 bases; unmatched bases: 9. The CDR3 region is CASSQILQGQAFF. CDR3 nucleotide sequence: TGTGCCAGCAGCCAGATACTACAGGGGCAGGCTTTCTTT.

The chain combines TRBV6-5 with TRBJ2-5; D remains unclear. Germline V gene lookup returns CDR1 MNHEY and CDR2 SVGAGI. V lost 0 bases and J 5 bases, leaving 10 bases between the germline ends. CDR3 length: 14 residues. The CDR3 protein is CASSYSKGMETQYF. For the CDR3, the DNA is TGTGCCAGCAGTTACTCGAAAGGGATGGAGACCCAGTACTTC.

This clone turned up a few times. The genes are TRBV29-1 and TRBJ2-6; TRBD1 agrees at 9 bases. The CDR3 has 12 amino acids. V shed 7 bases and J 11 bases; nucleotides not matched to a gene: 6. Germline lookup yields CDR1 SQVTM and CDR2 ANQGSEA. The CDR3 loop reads CSAQTGGDVLTF. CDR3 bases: TGCAGCGCCCAGACAGGGGGAGACGTCCTGACTTTC.

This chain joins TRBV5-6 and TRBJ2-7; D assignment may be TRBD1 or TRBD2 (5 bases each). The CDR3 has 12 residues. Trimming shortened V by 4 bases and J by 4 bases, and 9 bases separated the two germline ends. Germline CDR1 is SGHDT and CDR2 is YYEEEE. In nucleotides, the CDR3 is TGTGCCAGCAGCCCGGGGCAGTACGAGCAGTACTTC. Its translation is CASSPGQYEQYF.

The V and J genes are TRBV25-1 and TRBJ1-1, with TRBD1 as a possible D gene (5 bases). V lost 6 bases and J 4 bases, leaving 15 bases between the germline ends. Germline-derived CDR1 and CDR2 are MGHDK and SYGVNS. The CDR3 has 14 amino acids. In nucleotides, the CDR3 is TGTGCCAGCAGCCAAAACGGCAGGGCCACTGAAGCTTTCTTT. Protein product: CASSQNGRATEAFF.

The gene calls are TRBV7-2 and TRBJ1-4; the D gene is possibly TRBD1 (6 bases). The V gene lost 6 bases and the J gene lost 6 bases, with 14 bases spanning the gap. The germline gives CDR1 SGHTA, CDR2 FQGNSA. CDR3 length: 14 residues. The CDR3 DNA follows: TGTGCCAGCAGAGAGGGAAAGGGGGATGAAAAACTGTTTTTT. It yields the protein CASREGKGDEKLFF.

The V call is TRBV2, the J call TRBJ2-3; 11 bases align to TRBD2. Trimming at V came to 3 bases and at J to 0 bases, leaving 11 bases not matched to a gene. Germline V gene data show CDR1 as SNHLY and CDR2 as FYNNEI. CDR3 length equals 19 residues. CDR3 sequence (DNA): TGTGCCAGCAGTGATATCCTAGCGGGGGGACTGACTAGCACAGATACGCAGTATTTT. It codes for CASSDILAGGLTSTDTQYF.

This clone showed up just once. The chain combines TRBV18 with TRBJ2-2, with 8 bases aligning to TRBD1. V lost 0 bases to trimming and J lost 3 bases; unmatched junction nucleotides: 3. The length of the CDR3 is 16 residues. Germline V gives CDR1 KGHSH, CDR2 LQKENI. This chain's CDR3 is CASSPPGTGYTGELFF. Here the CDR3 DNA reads TGTGCCAGCTCACCACCCGGGACAGGTTACACCGGGGAGCTGTTTTTT.

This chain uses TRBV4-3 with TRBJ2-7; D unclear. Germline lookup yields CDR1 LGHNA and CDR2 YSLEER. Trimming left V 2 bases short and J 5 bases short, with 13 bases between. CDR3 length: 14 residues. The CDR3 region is CASSQSLIGHEQYF. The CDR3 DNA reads TGCGCCAGCAGCCAATCATTGATAGGGCACGAGCAGTACTTC.

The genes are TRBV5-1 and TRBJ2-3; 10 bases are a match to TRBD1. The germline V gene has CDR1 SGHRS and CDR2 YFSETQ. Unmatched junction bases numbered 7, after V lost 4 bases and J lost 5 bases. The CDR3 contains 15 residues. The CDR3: CASSVRQGARDTQYF. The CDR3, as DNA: TGCGCCAGCAGCGTAAGACAGGGGGCTCGAGATACGCAGTATTTT.

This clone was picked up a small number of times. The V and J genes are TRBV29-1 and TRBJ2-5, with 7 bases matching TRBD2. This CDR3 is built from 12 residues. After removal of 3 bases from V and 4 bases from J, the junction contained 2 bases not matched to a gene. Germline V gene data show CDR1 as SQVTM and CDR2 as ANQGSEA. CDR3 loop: CSVDLAAETQYF. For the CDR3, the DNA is TGCAGCGTTGATCTAGCGGCAGAGACCCAGTACTTC.